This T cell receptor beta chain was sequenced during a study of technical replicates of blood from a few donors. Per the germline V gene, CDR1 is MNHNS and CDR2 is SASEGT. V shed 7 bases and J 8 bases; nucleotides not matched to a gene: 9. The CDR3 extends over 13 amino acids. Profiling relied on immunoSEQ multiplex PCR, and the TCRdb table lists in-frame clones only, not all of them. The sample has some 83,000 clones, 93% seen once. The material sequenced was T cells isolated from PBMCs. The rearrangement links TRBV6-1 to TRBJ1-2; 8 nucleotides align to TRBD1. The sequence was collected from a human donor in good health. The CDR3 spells CASTPGQEGGYTF. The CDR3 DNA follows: TGTGCCAGCACTCCGGGACAGGAGGGAGGCTACACCTTC.